This T cell receptor beta chain originates from a study of early T cells in non-severe SARS-CoV-2 infection. Background on the study: Whole-blood bulk RNA, unsorted, was sequenced, and chains were unpaired.

Individual cDNA molecules each received unique molecular identifiers attached to them. One entry per CDR3 protein results from TCRdb running MiXCR on the 5' RACE reads. The sample has some 48,000 distinct CDR3 sequences, 6.2% seen once. Study conclusions and caveats: Database matching using VDJdb favored anti-spike CD8 responses, with private and CD4 specificities left missing.

Germline V CDR1 and CDR2: LGHNA, YNFKEQ. Trimming shortened V by 0 bases and J by 6 bases, and 15 bases separated the two germline ends. The CDR3 contains 17 residues. This clonotype was counted many times. Antigen unknown. Sequenced here: whole blood, sampled at baseline. V usage is TRBV4-2 and J usage is TRBJ1-6; D is possibly TRBD1 (6 bases). This clonotype originated in an adult who was a healthcare worker with PCR-confirmed SARS-CoV-2 infection or an uninfected control (not recorded which). CDR3 sequence: CASSQDLTGASNSPLHF. DNA of the CDR3: TGTGCCAGCAGCCAAGATCTGACAGGCGCCAGTAATTCACCCCTCCACTTT.